This record covers a single T cell receptor beta chain. Original processing methods: Estimation of nucleated cell counts relied on the amplification of reference gene primers. The assay was immunoSEQ multiplex PCR, and TCRdb's table has in-frame clones only and misses some. V, J and clone size are those of that table, while D and trimming were read from the DNA. The data hold about 81,000 clones, with 70% to 90% observed a single time. This sample is part of a study of blood T cell repertoires in COVID-19. Background on the study: The origin of the acute and convalescent COVID-19 samples was the United States, Italy and Spain. T cells, B-cell-depleted T cells, or PBMCs supplied cDNA or gDNA.

This CDR3 has 15 residues. The J segment lost 0 bases and the V segment lost 5 bases, leaving 6 bases of the junction unmatched. Germline assignment: CDR1 SNHLY and CDR2 FYNNEI. This TCR was recovered from a man aged 65-85 years with active or convalescent COVID-19. The chain links TRBV2 to TRBJ1-1; 7 bases agree with TRBD1. The sequenced sample was peripheral blood. This CDR3 is CASSLGGRLNTEAFF. DNA of the CDR3: TGTGCCAGCAGTTTAGGGGGCAGGCTGAACACTGAAGCTTTCTTT. Together with reference TRBV2 and TRBJ1-1, the CDR3 gives the full variable domain: EPEVTQTPSHQVTQMGQEVILRCVPISNHLYFYWYRQILGQKVEFLVSFYNNEISEKSEIFDDQFSVERPDGSNFTLKIRSTKLEDSAMYFCASSLGGRLNTEAFFGQGTRLTVV.